The entry below gives a single T cell receptor beta chain sequence along with its context. The data derive from a study of T cells in tuberculosis. No alpha-beta pairing information exists for these sequences. The protocol was immunoSEQ multiplex PCR, while the TCRdb copy is restricted to in-frame clones and leaves out a portion. The sample includes about 58,000 clones, around 90% of them seen just once. Thawed, overnight-rested PBMC were stained with GMM-loaded CD1B tetramer, viability dye and anti-CD3, then sorted. C32 glucose monomycolate from Rhodococcus equi was loaded onto the CD1B tetramers. Tetramer-negative cells, approximately 100,000 per donor, were also sorted. The CDR3 extends over 16 amino acids. The V segment lost 1 base and the J segment 5 bases; nucleotides outside the gene matches: 3. CDR1 is LGHNT and CDR2 is FRNRAP in the germline V gene.

This TCR was recovered from an adult woman with latent tuberculosis. Sequenced material: CD1b-GMM tetramer-negative cells sorted from PBMCs. This chain links TRBV12-5 with TRBJ2-3; 13 positions agree with TRBD2. The CDR3 bases are TGTGCTAGTGGTTTGGGGACTAGCGGGAGTCGAGATACGCAGTATTTT. The encoded protein is CASGLGTSGSRDTQYF.